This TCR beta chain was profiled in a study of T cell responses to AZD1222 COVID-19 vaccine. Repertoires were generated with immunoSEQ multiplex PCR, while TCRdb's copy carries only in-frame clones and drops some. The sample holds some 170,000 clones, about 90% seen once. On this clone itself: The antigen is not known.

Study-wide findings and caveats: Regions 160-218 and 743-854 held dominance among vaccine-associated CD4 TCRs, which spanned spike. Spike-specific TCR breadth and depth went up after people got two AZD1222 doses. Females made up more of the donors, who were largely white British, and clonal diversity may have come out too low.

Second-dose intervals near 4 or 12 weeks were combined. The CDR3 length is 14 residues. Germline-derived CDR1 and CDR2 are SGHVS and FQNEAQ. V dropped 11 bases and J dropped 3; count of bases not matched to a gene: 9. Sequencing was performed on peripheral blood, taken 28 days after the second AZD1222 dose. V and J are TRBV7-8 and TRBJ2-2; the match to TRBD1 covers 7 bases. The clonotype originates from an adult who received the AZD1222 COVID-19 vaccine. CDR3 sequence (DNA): TGTGCCGGCCAGAGACAGGGCTACACCGGGGAGCTGTTTTTT. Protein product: CAGQRQGYTGELFF.